What follows is one T cell receptor (beta chain) and its context. Its antigen is not known. These data originate in a study of blood T cells in healthy people across ages. Whole-study context: Through template switching, about one barcoded beta molecule was captured per two T cells, as measured in model experiments.

Study conclusions and caveats: Per million T cells, TCR beta diversity dropped roughly linearly as age increased. Naive CD4+ cells and diversity were both higher in long-lived donors than in aged donors.

Through a sample-barcoded 5' primer and a J-beta primer mix, a second PCR was run for roughly 7 to 12 cycles. In TCRdb, the 5' RACE reads were re-called with MiXCR into one record per CDR3 protein. The top ten clones hold roughly 6.3% of a sample with about 1.4 million distinct CDR3 sequences, approximately 59% of them seen once. The authors drew about 10 milliliters of peripheral blood from each donor. The length of the CDR3 is 14 residues. V dropped 1 base and J dropped 3 bases, with 10 bases sitting between them. In germline, CDR1 is DFQATT, CDR2 SNEGSKA (reference sequence). Sample: blood. The chain is built from TRBV20-1 and TRBJ2-1; the D gene is possibly TRBD2 (5 bases). The TCR originated in a man in his late teens or twenties in good health. DNA for the CDR3: TGCAGTGCTAGAGTTAGCGTCCACTACAATGAGCAGTTCTTC. Translated: CSARVSVHYNEQFF.